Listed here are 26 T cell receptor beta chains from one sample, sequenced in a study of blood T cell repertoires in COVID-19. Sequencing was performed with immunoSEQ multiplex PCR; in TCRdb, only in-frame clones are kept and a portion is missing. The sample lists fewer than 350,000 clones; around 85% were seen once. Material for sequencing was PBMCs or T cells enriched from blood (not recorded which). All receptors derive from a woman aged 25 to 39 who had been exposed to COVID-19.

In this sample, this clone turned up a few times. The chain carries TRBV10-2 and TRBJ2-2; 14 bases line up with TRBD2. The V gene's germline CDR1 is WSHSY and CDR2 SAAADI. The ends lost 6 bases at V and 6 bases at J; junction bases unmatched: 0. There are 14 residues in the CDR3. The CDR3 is CASRGLAGAGELFF. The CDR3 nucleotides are TGCGCCAGCAGGGGACTAGCGGGGGCCGGGGAGCTGTTTTTT.

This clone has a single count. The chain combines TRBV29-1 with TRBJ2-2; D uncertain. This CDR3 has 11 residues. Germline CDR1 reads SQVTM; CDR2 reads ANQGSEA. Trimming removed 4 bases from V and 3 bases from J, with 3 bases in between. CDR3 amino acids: CSVADTGELFF. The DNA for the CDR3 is TGCAGCGTTGCAGACACCGGGGAGCTGTTTTTT.

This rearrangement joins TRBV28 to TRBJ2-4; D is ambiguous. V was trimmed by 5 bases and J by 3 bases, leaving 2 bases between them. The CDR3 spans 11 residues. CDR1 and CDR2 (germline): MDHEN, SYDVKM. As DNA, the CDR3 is TGTGCCAGCAGTCTCAAAAACATTCAGTACTTC. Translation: CASSLKNIQYF.

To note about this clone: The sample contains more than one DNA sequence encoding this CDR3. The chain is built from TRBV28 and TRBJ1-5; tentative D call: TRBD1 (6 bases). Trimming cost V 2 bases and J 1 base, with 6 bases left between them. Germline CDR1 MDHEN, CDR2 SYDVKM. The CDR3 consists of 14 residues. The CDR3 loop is CASSLRGSNQPQHF. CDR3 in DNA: TGTGCCAGCAGTTTAAGGGGGAGCAATCAGCCCCAGCATTTT.

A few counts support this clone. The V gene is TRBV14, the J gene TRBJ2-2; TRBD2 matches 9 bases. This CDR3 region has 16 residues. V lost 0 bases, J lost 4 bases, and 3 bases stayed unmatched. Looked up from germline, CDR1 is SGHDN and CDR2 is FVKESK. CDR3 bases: TGTGCCAGCAGCCAAGATACTAGCGGGCCCACCGGGGAGCTGTTTTTT. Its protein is CASSQDTSGPTGELFF.

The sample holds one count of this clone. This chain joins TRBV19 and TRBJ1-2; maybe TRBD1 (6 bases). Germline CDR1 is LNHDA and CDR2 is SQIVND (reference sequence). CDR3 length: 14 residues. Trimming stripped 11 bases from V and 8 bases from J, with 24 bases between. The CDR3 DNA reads TGTGCCGTCCATCGACCTGACAGGCCAAGAGGCTACACCTTC. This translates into CAVHRPDRPRGYTF.

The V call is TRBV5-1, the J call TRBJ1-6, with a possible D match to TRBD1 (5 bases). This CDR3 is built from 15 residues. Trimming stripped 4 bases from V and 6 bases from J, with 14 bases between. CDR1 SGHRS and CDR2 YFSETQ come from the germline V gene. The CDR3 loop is CASSGEGGGNSPLHF. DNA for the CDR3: TGCGCCAGCAGCGGGGAGGGCGGGGGTAATTCACCCCTCCACTTT.

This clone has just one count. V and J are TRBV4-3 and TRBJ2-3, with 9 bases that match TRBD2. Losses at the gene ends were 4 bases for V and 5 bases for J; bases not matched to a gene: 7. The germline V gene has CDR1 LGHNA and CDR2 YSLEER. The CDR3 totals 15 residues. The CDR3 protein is CASSRISGGGDTQYF. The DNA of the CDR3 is TGCGCCAGCAGCCGGATTAGCGGGGGCGGAGATACGCAGTATTTT.

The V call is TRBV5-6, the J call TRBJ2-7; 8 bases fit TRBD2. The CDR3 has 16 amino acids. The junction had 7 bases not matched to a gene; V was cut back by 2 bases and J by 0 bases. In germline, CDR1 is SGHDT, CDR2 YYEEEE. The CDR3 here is CASSLLGSGSSYEQYF. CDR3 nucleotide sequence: TGTGCCAGCAGCTTATTGGGAAGCGGGAGCTCCTACGAGCAGTACTTC.

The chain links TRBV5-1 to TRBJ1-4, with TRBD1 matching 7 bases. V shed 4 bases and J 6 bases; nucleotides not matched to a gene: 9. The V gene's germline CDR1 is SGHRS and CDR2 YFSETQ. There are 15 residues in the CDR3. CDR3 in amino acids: CASSANRGNYEKLFF. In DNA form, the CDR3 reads TGCGCCAGCAGCGCGAACAGGGGAAATTATGAAAAACTGTTTTTT.

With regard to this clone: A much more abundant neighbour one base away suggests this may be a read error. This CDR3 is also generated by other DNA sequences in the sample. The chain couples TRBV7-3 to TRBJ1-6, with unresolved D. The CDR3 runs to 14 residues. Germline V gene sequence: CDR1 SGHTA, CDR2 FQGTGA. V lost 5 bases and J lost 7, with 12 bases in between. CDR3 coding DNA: TGTGCCAGCAGCCTAGATCCGGGGAATTCACCCCTCCACTTT. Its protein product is CASSLDPGNSPLHF.

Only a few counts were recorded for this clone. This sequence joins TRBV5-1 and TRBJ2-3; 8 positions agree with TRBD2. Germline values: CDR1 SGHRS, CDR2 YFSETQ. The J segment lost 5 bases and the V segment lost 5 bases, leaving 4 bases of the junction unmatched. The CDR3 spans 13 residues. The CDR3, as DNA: TGCGCCAGCAGGACTAGCGTGCGAGATACGCAGTATTTT. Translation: CASRTSVRDTQYF. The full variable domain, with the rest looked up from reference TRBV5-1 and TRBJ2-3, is KAGVTQTPRYLIKTRGQQVTLSCSPISGHRSVSWYQQTPGQGLQFLFEYFSETQRNKGNFPGRFSGRQFSNSRSEMNVSTLELGDSALYLCASRTSVRDTQYFGPGTRLTVL.

The CDR3 coding sequence is TGCACCAGCAGCCAAGCGGGTAAAAACATTCAGTACTTC. The encoded protein is CTSSQAGKNIQYF. This chain uses TRBV1 with TRBJ2-4; the table's TRBD2 call for D was not verified on the DNA. TRBV1 is assigned pseudogene status. This CDR3 is built from 13 residues.

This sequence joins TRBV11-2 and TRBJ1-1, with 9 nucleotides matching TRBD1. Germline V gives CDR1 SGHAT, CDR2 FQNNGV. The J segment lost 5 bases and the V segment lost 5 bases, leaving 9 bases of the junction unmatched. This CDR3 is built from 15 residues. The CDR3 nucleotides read TGTGCCAGCAGCCCCTGGGACAGGGCGAGGACTGAAGCTTTCTTT. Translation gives CASSPWDRARTEAFF. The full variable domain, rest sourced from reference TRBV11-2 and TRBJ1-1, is EAGVAQSPRYKIIEKRQSVAFWCNPISGHATLYWYQQILGQGPKLLIQFQNNGVVDDSQLPKDRFSAERLKGVDSTLKIQPAKLEDSAVYLCASSPWDRARTEAFFGQGTRLTVV.

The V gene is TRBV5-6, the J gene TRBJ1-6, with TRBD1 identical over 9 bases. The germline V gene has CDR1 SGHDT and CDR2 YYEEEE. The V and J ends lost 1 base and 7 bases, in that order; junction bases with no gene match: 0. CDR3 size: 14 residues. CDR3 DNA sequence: TGTGCCAGCAGCTTGACAGGGGGCAATTCACCCCTCCACTTT. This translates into CASSLTGGNSPLHF.

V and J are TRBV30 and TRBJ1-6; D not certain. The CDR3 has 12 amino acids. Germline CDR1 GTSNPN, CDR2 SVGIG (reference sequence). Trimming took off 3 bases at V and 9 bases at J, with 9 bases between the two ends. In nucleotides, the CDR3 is TGTGCCTGGAGAGTCCCCGGTTCACCCCTCCACTTT. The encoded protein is CAWRVPGSPLHF.

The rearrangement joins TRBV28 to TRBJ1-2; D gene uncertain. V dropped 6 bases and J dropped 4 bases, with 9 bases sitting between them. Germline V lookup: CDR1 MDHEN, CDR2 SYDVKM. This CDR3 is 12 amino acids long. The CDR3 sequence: CASSQNPYGYTF. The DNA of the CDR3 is TGTGCCAGCAGCCAGAATCCCTATGGCTACACCTTC.

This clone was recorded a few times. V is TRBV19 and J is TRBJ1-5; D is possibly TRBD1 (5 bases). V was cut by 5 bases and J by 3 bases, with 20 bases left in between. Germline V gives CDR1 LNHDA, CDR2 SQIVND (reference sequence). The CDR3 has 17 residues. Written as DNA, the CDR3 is TGTGCCAGTAGTCCTACGGTGGGAGGGGTTCTCAATCAGCCCCAGCATTTT. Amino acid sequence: CASSPTVGGVLNQPQHF.

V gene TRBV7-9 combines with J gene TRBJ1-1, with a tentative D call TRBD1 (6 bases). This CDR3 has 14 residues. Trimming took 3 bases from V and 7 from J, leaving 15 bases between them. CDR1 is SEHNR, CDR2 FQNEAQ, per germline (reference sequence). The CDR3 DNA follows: TGTGCCAGCAGCTTTAACAGGGTCGGTTTTGAAGCTTTCTTT. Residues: CASSFNRVGFEAFF.

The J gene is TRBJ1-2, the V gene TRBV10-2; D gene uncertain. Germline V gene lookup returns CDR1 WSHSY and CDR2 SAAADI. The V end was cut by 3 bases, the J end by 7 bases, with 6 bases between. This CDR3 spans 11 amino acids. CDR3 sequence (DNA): TGCGCCAGCAGTGATTCGGGTGGCTACACCTTC. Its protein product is CASSDSGGYTF.

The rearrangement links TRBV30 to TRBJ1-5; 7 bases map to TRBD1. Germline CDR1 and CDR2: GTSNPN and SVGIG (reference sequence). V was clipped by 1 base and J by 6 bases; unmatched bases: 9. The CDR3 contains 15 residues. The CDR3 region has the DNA TGTGCCTGGAGTGGAAGACAGGGAGTCAGTCAGCCCCAGCATTTT. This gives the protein CAWSGRQGVSQPQHF.

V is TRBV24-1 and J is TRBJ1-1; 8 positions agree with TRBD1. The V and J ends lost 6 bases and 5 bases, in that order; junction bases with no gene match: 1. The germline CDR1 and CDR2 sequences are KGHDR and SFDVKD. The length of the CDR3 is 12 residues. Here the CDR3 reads CATSRQGTEAFF. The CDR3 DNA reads TGTGCCACCAGTAGACAGGGGACTGAAGCTTTCTTT.

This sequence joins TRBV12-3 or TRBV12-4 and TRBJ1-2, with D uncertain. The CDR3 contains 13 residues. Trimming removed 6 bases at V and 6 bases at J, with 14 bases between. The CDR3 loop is CASSLTSVDGYTF. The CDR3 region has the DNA TGTGCCAGCAGCCTTACCTCGGTGGATGGCTACACCTTC.

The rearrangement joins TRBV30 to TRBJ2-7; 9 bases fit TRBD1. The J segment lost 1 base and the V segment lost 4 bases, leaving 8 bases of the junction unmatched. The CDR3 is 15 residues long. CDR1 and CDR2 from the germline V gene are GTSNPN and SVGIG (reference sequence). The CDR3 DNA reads TGTGCCTGGACCGCCGGCGGGACAGGGTCCTACGAGCAGTACTTC. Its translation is CAWTAGGTGSYEQYF.

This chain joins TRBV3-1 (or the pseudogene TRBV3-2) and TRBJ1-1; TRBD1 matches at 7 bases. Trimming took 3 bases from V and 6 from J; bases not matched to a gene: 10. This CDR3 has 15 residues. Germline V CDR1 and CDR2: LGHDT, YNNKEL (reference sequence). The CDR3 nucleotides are TGTGCCAGCAGCCATTCCTACAGGGGTCGGGCTGAAGCTTTCTTT. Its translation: CASSHSYRGRAEAFF.

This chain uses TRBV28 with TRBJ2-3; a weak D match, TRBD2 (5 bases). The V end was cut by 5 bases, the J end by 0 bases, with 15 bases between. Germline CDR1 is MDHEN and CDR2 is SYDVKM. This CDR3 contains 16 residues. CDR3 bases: TGTGCCAGCAGTGGGAGACCCCTGTGGAGCACAGATACGCAGTATTTT. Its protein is CASSGRPLWSTDTQYF.